The rows below give T cell receptor beta chains drawn from one sample of a study of CD8 T cells in ankylosing spondylitis. A single record per CDR3 protein comes from TCRdb applying MiXCR to the 5' RACE reads. The sample contains fewer than 650,000 distinct CDR3 sequences, approximately 12% of which appear only once. The sequenced sample consisted of blood, either unsorted or a sorted T cell fraction (not recorded which). The receptors were gathered from a male donor with ankylosing spondylitis. Both conserved end residues are part of each CDR3. The D gene is left open where the match is weak. Rows may omit the clone size; those that give it use once, few, many or a size class.

J | D | size | V | DNA | CDR3
TRBJ2-1 | - | - | TRBV10-1 | TGCGCCAGCAGTGAGTTGGGACTGGGAAACAATGAGCAGTTCTTC | CASSELGLGNNEQFF
TRBJ1-5 | - | - | TRBV29-1 | TGCAGCGTTGAAGTTTCTGGTTATAGCAATCAGCCCCAGCATTTT | CSVEVSGYSNQPQHF
TRBJ1-2 | - | few | TRBV5-5 | TGTGCCAGCATCCGGGACACTAACTATGGCTACACCTTC | CASIRDTNYGYTF
TRBJ2-5 | - | - | TRBV12-3/TRBV12-4 | TGTGCCAGCAGTTTACCGAAAGAGACCCAGTACTTC | CASSLPKETQYF
TRBJ2-1 | - | - | TRBV2 | TGTGCCAGCAGTGAAACATTACAGGGGCAGTTCTTC | CASSETLQGQFF
TRBJ1-2 | - | few | TRBV14 | TGTGCCAGCAGCCAAGATTTGGAAGGTTCGGCAGAGGGCTACACCTTC | CASSQDLEGSAEGYTF
TRBJ2-1 | TRBD2 | - | TRBV20-1 | TGCAGTGCTACCCCCGGGGGGTCCTACAATGAGCAGTTCTTC | CSATPGGSYNEQFF
TRBJ2-3 | - | many | TRBV4-1 | TGCGCCAGCAGCCAAGAGCGGGAAGATACGCAGTATTTT | CASSQEREDTQYF
TRBJ1-1 | - | - | TRBV7-2 | TGTGCCAGCAGCTTAAAGGTTTTAACGAACACTGAAGCTTTCTTT | CASSLKVLTNTEAFF
TRBJ1-1 | - | few | TRBV30 | TGTGCCTGGGAAGGGGAGGGTCCATCGAACACTGAAGCTTTCTTT | CAWEGEGPSNTEAFF
TRBJ2-1 | TRBD2 | - | TRBV7-9 | TGTGCCAGCAGCTGGACTAGCGGGAGGGTGGTTGAGCAGTTCTTC | CASSWTSGRVVEQFF
TRBJ1-5 | - | many | TRBV12-3/TRBV12-4 | TGTGCCAGCAGTTTAACCGGGGGGATCAATCAGCCCCAGCATTTT | CASSLTGGINQPQHF
TRBJ1-5 | - | few | TRBV18 | TGTGCCAGCTCCTCCAAAGGGGGGTCCCAGCCCCAGCATTTT | CASSSKGGSQPQHF
TRBJ1-1 | - | - | TRBV6-5 | TGTGCCAGCAGTTCCCCCAACAGGGTTATGAACACTGAAGCTTTCTTT | CASSSPNRVMNTEAFF
TRBJ1-1 | - | many | TRBV24-1 | TGTGCCACCAGTGACCCGAACACTGAAGCTTTCTTT | CATSDPNTEAFF
TRBJ2-1 | - | - | TRBV12-5 | TGTGCTAGTGGGCTACCGCGCCAACGGGAACCCTACAATGAGCAGTTCTTC | CASGLPRQREPYNEQFF
TRBJ1-4 | - | many | TRBV4-1 | TGCGCCAGCAGCCCGGGCCGACAGCTAACTAATGAAAAACTGTTTTTT | CASSPGRQLTNEKLFF
TRBJ2-3 | TRBD2 | - | TRBV7-9 | TGTGCCAGCAGCTTAGGCCTAGCGGGACCTGGAGGGCAGTATTTT | CASSLGLAGPGGQYF
TRBJ1-5 | - | - | TRBV9 | TGTGCCAGCAGCCTTGGGGTGAGTCAGCCCCAGCATTTT | CASSLGVSQPQHF
TRBJ2-3 | TRBD2 | few | TRBV7-6 | TGTGCCAGCGGCGGGAGGGCCAAGAGAGATACGCAGTATTTT | CASGGRAKRDTQYF
TRBJ2-7 | - | - | TRBV5-5 | TGTGCCAGCAGCTTGTGGGACGGATCCTACGAGCAGTACTTC | CASSLWDGSYEQYF
TRBJ2-1 | TRBD2 | many | TRBV29-1 | TGCAGCGGCCAGCGGGAGAGGTCCTACAATGAGCAGTTCTTC | CSGQRERSYNEQFF
TRBJ2-3 | - | few | TRBV3-1 | TGTGCCAGCAGCCATATAGGTGGGACAGATACGCAGTATTTT | CASSHIGGTDTQYF
TRBJ2-7 | TRBD2 | - | TRBV5-5 | TGTGCCAGCAGCCATCCGGGACTAGCGGGAGTGGGCTACGAGCAGTACTTC | CASSHPGLAGVGYEQYF
TRBJ2-3 | TRBD2 | - | TRBV20-1 | TGCAGTGCTAGAGGGGCCTGGACTAGCGGAAGCACAGATACGCAGTATTTT | CSARGAWTSGSTDTQYF